This TCR beta chain emerged from a study of T cell responses to AZD1222 COVID-19 vaccine. Method: immunoSEQ multiplex PCR; TCRdb's copy keeps in-frame clones and lacks some. The sample shows 150,000 to 200,000 clones, about 94% of them seen only once. Points on this clone: Its antigen remains unidentified.

Per germline, CDR1 SGHAT and CDR2 FQNNGV. V shed 1 base, J shed 3 bases, and the junction held 2 bases outside the gene matches. This CDR3 is 14 amino acids long. Study-level findings and limits: Two AZD1222 administrations were followed by greater Spike-specific TCR breadth and depth. Possibly, clonal diversity was underestimated; donors were largely white British and included more females. Seropositivity was recorded at baseline in only a handful of AZD1222 recipients.

The sample here was peripheral blood, taken on day 0 of AZD1222 vaccination. The chain joins TRBV11-2 to TRBJ2-7; 8 positions agree with TRBD1. The clonotype was recovered from an adult in good health. The CDR3 loop reads CASSLAGQVYEQYF. Here the CDR3 DNA reads TGTGCCAGCAGCTTAGCGGGACAGGTCTACGAGCAGTACTTC.